The following is a TCR beta chain sequence with its context. The data derive from a study of shared clonotypes between healthy human individuals. The repertoire was sequenced with immunoSEQ multiplex PCR; TCRdb's copy has only in-frame clones and lacks some. The data hold 800,000 to 1,200,000 clones, with about four fifths observed a single time. The specimen was memory CD4+ T cells from PBMCs. As for subset: CD45RA-negative fraction. The TCR sequence derives from a man between 18 and 35 years old in good health. Some clones in this sample may be carry-over from other donors' samples.

CDR3 DNA sequence: TGTGCCAGCAGCTTACCTAGCGAGGGAGATACGCAGTATTTT. Its protein is CASSLPSEGDTQYF. This chain uses TRBV11-1 with TRBJ2-3; D might be TRBD2 (6 bases). The CDR3 consists of 14 residues. Germline loops: CDR1 SGHAT, CDR2 FQDESV (reference sequence). V was cut by 2 bases and J by 5 bases, with 11 bases left in between.